These T cell receptor beta chains were read from a single sample in a study of regulatory T cells in long-lasting Graves disease. TCRdb reprocessed the multiplex PCR reads via MiXCR and lists one record per CDR3 protein. The sample has a few hundred thousand distinct CDR3 sequences; roughly 19% are singletons. A further study also used this sample, focusing on T cells in Graves' hyperthyroidism and ophthalmopathy.

Sequencing used peripheral blood mononuclear cells (PBMCs), obtained at new diagnosis, from a patient treated with antithyroid drugs. Every receptor here comes from a woman under 40 with Graves disease. Both conserved end residues are part of each CDR3. D genes are given only for firm matches. Expanded clones are given a class, and other clones once, few, many or no size at all.

d_gene	v_gene	abundance	j_gene	CDR3aa	CDR3nt
TRBD1	TRBV25-1	many	TRBJ2-5	CASSEATGLKETQYF	TGTGCCAGCAGTGAAGCGACAGGGTTAAAAGAGACCCAGTACTTC
.	TRBV6-1	many	TRBJ2-1	CASRAEGDSYNEQFF	TGTGCCAGCAGAGCCGAGGGGGACTCCTACAATGAGCAGTTCTTC
.	TRBV6-1	many	TRBJ1-3	CASSEPDSLSGNTIYF	TGTGCCAGCAGTGAGCCTGACAGCCTCTCTGGAAACACCATATATTTT
.	TRBV12-3/TRBV12-4	many	TRBJ1-1	CASRIIPNTEAFF	TGTGCCAGCAGGATTATACCGAACACTGAAGCTTTCTTT
TRBD2	TRBV6-2/TRBV6-3	many	TRBJ2-1	CASSPFGTSGYNEQFF	TGTGCCAGCAGTCCTTTCGGGACTAGCGGATACAATGAGCAGTTCTTC
.	TRBV5-4	many	TRBJ1-2	CASSFDRTANYGYTF	TGTGCCAGCAGCTTCGACAGGACCGCTAACTATGGCTACACCTTC
TRBD2	TRBV19	.	TRBJ2-4	CASSPPGWGGNIQYF	TGTGCCAGTAGTCCGCCCGGTTGGGGAGGGAACATTCAGTACTTC
.	TRBV28	many	TRBJ1-4	CASSLRSFNEKLFF	TGTGCCAGCAGTTTACGCTCTTTCAATGAAAAACTGTTTTTT
TRBD1	TRBV28	many	TRBJ1-4	CASSSSGTANEKLFF	TGTGCCAGCAGTTCCTCCGGGACAGCTAATGAAAAACTGTTTTTT
.	TRBV24-1	many	TRBJ2-1	CATSDDPYNEQFF	TGTGCCACCAGTGATGATCCGTACAATGAGCAGTTCTTC
TRBD2	TRBV9	many	TRBJ2-7	CASSVGGGRDEEQYF	TGTGCCAGCAGCGTAGGCGGGGGGCGCGATGAGGAGCAGTACTTC
TRBD1	TRBV11-2	many	TRBJ2-5	CASSPRQGRETQYF	TGTGCCAGCAGCCCCCGACAGGGGAGGGAGACCCAGTACTTC
TRBD1	TRBV27	many	TRBJ1-2	CASMGQGDSLYGYTF	TGTGCCAGCATGGGACAGGGGGATTCCCTCTATGGCTACACCTTC
.	TRBV6-1	many	TRBJ2-2	CASSELTHSYANTGELFF	TGTGCCAGCAGTGAGCTGACTCATTCTTACGCGAACACCGGGGAGCTGTTTTTT
TRBD1	TRBV28	many	TRBJ2-1	CASSTDRGRGNEQFF	TGTGCCAGCAGCACAGACAGGGGGCGAGGCAATGAGCAGTTCTTC
TRBD1	TRBV12-3/TRBV12-4	few	TRBJ1-5	CASSRGLPGGFQPQHF	TGTGCCAGCAGCCGAGGGTTACCAGGGGGCTTTCAGCCCCAGCATTTT
.	TRBV20-1	.	TRBJ2-7	CSARGTGNYEQYF	TGCAGTGCTAGGGGAACAGGCAACTACGAGCAGTACTTC
.	TRBV2	many	TRBJ1-5	CASRDQDSNQPQHF	TGTGCCAGCAGGGACCAGGACAGCAATCAGCCCCAGCATTTT
TRBD1	TRBV20-1	many	TRBJ1-4	CSARGTGQGSEKLFF	TGCAGTGCTAGGGGGACGGGACAGGGAAGTGAAAAACTGTTTTTT
.	TRBV12-5	many	TRBJ2-7	CASGFDGGYEQYF	TGTGCTAGTGGTTTCGACGGAGGGTACGAGCAGTACTTC
TRBD2	TRBV5-1	many	TRBJ2-5	CASSPKTSGQETQYF	TGCGCCAGTTCACCCAAGACTAGCGGGCAAGAGACCCAGTACTTC
TRBD2	TRBV15	many	TRBJ2-5	CATSRDSGRGAVETQYF	TGTGCCACCAGCAGAGATAGCGGGAGAGGAGCGGTAGAGACCCAGTACTTC
.	TRBV28	.	TRBJ2-7	CASSPLNEQYF	TGTGCCAGCAGTCCCCTTAACGAGCAGTACTTC
TRBD2	TRBV10-2	many	TRBJ2-7	CASSSGSYEQYF	TGCGCCAGCAGTAGCGGGAGCTACGAGCAGTACTTC
.	TRBV27	once	TRBJ2-1	CASLDVYNEQFF	TGTGCCAGCCTCGACGTTTACAATGAGCAGTTCTTC
TRBD2	TRBV6-2/TRBV6-3	many	TRBJ2-1	CASSSGLAGVEQFF	TGTGCCAGCAGTTCGGGACTAGCGGGGGTCGAGCAGTTCTTC
TRBD1	TRBV28	many	TRBJ2-5	CASSSWTGQETQYF	TGTGCCAGCAGTTCCTGGACAGGCCAAGAGACCCAGTACTTC
TRBD1	TRBV11-1	many	TRBJ2-6	CASSRQGALGANVLTF	TGTGCCAGCAGCAGACAGGGGGCACTTGGGGCCAACGTCCTGACTTTC
.	TRBV28	many	TRBJ1-5	CASSPVGNQPQHF	TGTGCCAGCAGCCCCGTGGGCAATCAGCCCCAGCATTTT
TRBD1	TRBV2	.	TRBJ1-1	CASRGNRGRTEAFF	TGTGCCAGCAGGGGGAACAGGGGGCGGACTGAAGCTTTCTTT
TRBD1	TRBV28	many	TRBJ1-2	CASSYRGVGYGYTF	TGTGCCAGCAGTTACAGGGGCGTAGGCTATGGCTACACCTTC
TRBD2	TRBV20-1	.	TRBJ2-7	CSARDKLAGSPYEQYF	TGCAGTGCTAGAGACAAACTAGCGGGATCTCCGTACGAGCAGTACTTC
.	TRBV6-2/TRBV6-3	many	TRBJ1-2	CASSRGAGLGYGYTF	TGTGCCAGCAGTCGCGGAGCAGGGCTCGGCTATGGCTACACCTTC
TRBD2	TRBV15	many	TRBJ2-1	CATSRGQGLASYNEQFF	TGTGCCACCAGCAGAGGCCAGGGACTAGCTAGCTACAATGAGCAGTTCTTC
.	TRBV6-5	.	TRBJ1-6	CASSFPSRANSPLRF	TGTGCCAGCAGTTTCCCTAGTAGAGCGAATTCACCCCTCCGCTTT
.	TRBV14	many	TRBJ2-7	CASSQSRQSQYF	TGTGCCAGCAGCCAGAGCCGACAATCGCAGTACTTC
.	TRBV9	.	TRBJ2-3	CASRGSLAPDTQYF	TGTGCCAGCAGAGGGTCGCTAGCTCCAGATACGCAGTATTTT
TRBD2	TRBV20-1	few	TRBJ2-7	CSASALAGGTYEQYF	TGCAGTGCTAGTGCCTTAGCGGGAGGGACCTACGAGCAGTACTTC
TRBD1	TRBV28	.	TRBJ2-2	CASSSGTGTSNTGELFF	TGTGCCAGCAGTTCCGGGACAGGGACCTCTAACACCGGGGAGCTGTTTTTT
TRBD2	TRBV27	many	TRBJ2-3	CASRREGGTDTQYF	TGTGCCAGCAGACGGGAGGGCGGAACAGATACGCAGTATTTT
TRBD1	TRBV6-2/TRBV6-3	many	TRBJ1-3	CASSASGGIEGNTIYF	TGTGCCAGCAGTGCGTCAGGGGGAATCGAGGGAAACACCATATATTTT
.	TRBV10-3	many	TRBJ2-7	CAISERAGSSYEQYF	TGTGCCATCAGTGAAAGGGCAGGGAGTAGCTACGAGCAGTACTTC
.	TRBV11-2	many	TRBJ2-2	CASSFRLAGELFF	TGTGCCAGCAGCTTCCGACTAGCCGGGGAGCTGTTTTTT
.	TRBV12-3/TRBV12-4	medium-sized	TRBJ1-1	CASTPDPLNTEAFF	TGTGCCAGCACCCCGGACCCCTTGAACACTGAAGCTTTCTTT
.	TRBV3-1	many	TRBJ1-4	CASSLVTGLGEKLFF	TGTGCCAGCAGTCTCGTTACAGGGCTTGGGGAAAAACTGTTTTTT
TRBD2	TRBV28	many	TRBJ2-3	CASSLWVRGGGDTQYF	TGTGCCAGCAGTTTATGGGTACGGGGCGGGGGAGATACGCAGTATTTT
.	TRBV7-9	many	TRBJ2-2	CASSSGTTITGELFF	TGTGCCAGCAGCTCCGGGACAACCATCACCGGGGAGCTGTTTTTT
TRBD1	TRBV30	many	TRBJ2-7	CAWSRDRGRYEQYF	TGTGCCTGGAGTCGGGACAGGGGGCGTTACGAGCAGTACTTC
.	TRBV19	many	TRBJ1-3	CASSIKLGRRRSTGNTIYF	TGTGCCAGTAGTATCAAGCTCGGGAGGCGCAGAAGTACTGGAAACACCATATATTTT
.	TRBV6-1	many	TRBJ2-7	CASSPPDWKGAYEQYF	TGTGCCAGCAGCCCCCCGGACTGGAAGGGAGCCTACGAGCAGTACTTC
TRBD1	TRBV2	many	TRBJ1-6	CASRDRVSYNSPLHF	TGTGCCAGTAGGGACAGGGTTTCTTATAATTCACCCCTCCACTTT
.	TRBV19	many	TRBJ1-1	CASIRDPMNTEAFF	TGTGCCAGTATAAGGGACCCCATGAACACTGAAGCTTTCTTT
.	TRBV2	.	TRBJ2-3	CASSPGQTGTDTQYF	TGTGCCAGCAGCCCCGGACAAACTGGCACAGATACGCAGTATTTT
.	TRBV18	.	TRBJ2-5	CASSPRSGGGETQYF	TGTGCCAGCTCACCAAGAAGCGGAGGGGGAGAGACCCAGTACTTC
TRBD1	TRBV29-1	many	TRBJ2-7	CSGGQGGNYEQYF	TGCAGCGGCGGACAGGGTGGAAACTACGAGCAGTACTTC
.	TRBV4-1	many	TRBJ1-5	CASSPAGNGNQPQHF	TGCGCCAGCAGCCCGGCAGGGAATGGCAATCAGCCCCAGCATTTT
.	TRBV7-9	many	TRBJ2-5	CASGKSRGNQETQYF	TGTGCCAGCGGGAAGTCTAGGGGGAACCAAGAGACCCAGTACTTC
.	TRBV2	many	TRBJ2-2	CASSLEWELFF	TGTGCCAGCAGTCTAGAATGGGAGCTGTTTTTT
.	TRBV28	many	TRBJ2-2	CASGWSANTGELFF	TGTGCCAGTGGATGGAGTGCGAACACCGGGGAGCTGTTTTTT